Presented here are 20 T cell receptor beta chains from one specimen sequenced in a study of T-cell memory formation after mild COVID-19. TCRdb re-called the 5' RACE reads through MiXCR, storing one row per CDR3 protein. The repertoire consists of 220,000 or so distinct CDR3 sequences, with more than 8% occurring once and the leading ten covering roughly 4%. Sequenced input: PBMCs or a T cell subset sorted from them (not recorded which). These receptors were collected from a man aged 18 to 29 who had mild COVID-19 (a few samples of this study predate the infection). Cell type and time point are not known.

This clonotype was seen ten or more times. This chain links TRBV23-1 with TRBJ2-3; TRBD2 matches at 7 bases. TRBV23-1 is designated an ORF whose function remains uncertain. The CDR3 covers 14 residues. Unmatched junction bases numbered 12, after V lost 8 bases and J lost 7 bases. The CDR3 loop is CASPPAGFWNTQYF. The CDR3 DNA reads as TGCGCCAGCCCTCCAGCGGGGTTCTGGAATACGCAGTATTTT.

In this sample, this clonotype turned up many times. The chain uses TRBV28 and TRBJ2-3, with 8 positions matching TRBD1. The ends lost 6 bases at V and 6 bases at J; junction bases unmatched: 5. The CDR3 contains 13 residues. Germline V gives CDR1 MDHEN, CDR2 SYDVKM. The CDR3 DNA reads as TGTGCCAGCAGGCAGGGGGCGGTGGATACGCAGTATTTT. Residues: CASRQGAVDTQYF.

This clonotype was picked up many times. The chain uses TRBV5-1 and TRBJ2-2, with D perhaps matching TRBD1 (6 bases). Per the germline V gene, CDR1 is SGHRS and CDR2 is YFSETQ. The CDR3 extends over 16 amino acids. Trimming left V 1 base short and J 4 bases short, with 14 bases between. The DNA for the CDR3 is TGCGCCAGCAGCTTGCTCCAGGGGTCAATCACCGGGGAGCTGTTTTTT. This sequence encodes CASSLLQGSITGELFF.

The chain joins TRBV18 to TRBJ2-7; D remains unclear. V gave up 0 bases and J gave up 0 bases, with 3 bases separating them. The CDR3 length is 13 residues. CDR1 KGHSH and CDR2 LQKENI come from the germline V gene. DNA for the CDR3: TGTGCCAGCTCACCACCGGGCTCCTACGAGCAGTACTTC. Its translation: CASSPPGSYEQYF.

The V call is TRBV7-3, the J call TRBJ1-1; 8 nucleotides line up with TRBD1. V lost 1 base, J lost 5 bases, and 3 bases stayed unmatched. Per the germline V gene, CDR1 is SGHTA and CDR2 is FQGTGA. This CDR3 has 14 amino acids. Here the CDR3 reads CASSLNTGGTEAFF. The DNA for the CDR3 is TGTGCCAGCAGCTTAAATACAGGGGGGACTGAAGCTTTCTTT.

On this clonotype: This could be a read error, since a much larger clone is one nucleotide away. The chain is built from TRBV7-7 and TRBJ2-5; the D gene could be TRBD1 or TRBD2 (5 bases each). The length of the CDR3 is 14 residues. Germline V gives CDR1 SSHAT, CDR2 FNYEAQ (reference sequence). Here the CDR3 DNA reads TGTGCTAGCAGCTCGGGATCCTGGGGCGAGACCCAGTACTTC. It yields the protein CASSSGSWGETQYF.

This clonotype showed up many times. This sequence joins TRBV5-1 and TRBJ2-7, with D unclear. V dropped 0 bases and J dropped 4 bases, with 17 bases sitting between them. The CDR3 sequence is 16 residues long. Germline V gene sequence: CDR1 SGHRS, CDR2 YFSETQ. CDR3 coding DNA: TGCGCCAGCAGCTTGGATGTCCCAAGGGCCACGTACGAGCAGTACTTC. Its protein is CASSLDVPRATYEQYF.

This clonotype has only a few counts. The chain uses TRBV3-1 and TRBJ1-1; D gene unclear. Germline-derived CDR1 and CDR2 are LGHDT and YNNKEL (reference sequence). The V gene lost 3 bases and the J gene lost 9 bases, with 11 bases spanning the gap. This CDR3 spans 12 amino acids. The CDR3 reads CASSQSDRKAFF. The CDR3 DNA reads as TGTGCCAGCAGCCAGAGTGACCGTAAAGCTTTCTTT.

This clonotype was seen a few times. The CDR3 sequence: CASTKGLSSTDTQYF. DNA for the CDR3: TGTGCCAGCACAAAGGGTCTCTCTAGCACAGATACGCAGTATTTT. The V and J genes are TRBV2 and TRBJ2-3; D gene unclear. The CDR3 is 15 residues long. CDR1 is SNHLY, CDR2 FYNNEI, per germline. Deletions cut 7 bases from V and 0 bases from J, with 14 bases between.

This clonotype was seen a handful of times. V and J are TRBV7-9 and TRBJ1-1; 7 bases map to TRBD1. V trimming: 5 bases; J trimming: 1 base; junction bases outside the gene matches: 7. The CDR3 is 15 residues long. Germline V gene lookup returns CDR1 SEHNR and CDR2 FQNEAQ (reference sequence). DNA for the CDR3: TGTGCCAGCAGCCCCCGGGCAGGGGGGAACACTGAAGCTTTCTTT. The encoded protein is CASSPRAGGNTEAFF.

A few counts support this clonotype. CDR3 DNA: TGTGCCAGCTCAGACCTGGGACAGACGGACTATGGCTACACCTTC. The encoded protein is CASSDLGQTDYGYTF. The chain joins TRBV18 to TRBJ1-2, with 7 bases identical to TRBD1. The CDR3 has 15 amino acids. Trimming took 5 bases from V and 3 from J; bases not matched to a gene: 9. Germline lookup yields CDR1 KGHSH and CDR2 LQKENI.

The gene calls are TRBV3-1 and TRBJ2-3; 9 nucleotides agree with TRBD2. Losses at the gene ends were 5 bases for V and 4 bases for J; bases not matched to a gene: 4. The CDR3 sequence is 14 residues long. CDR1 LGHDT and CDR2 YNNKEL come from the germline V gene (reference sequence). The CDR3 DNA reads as TGTGCCAGCAGCACGGGACTAGCATCAGATACGCAGTATTTT. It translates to CASSTGLASDTQYF.

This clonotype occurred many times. The CDR3 reads CASSYSTPIRDRVFF. In DNA form, the CDR3 reads TGTGCCAGCAGTTACTCGACGCCGATCCGGGACAGGGTCTTCTTC. V gene TRBV6-5 combines with J gene TRBJ2-1, with TRBD1 matching over 9 bases. The V gene end was trimmed by 0 bases and the J gene end by 16 bases; junction bases not matched to a gene: 13. This CDR3 comprises 15 residues. Germline CDR1 and CDR2: MNHEY and SVGAGI.

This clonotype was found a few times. The CDR3 nucleotides read TGTGCCAGCAGCCTACTCGGACAGACCTTTAACACCGGGGAGCTGTTTTTT. It translates to CASSLLGQTFNTGELFF. V is TRBV7-9 and J is TRBJ2-2, with a weak D call TRBD1 (6 bases). With 5 bases removed from V and 2 bases from J, the gap between germline ends came to 18 bases. CDR3 length equals 17 residues. The V gene's germline CDR1 is SEHNR and CDR2 FQNEAQ (reference sequence).

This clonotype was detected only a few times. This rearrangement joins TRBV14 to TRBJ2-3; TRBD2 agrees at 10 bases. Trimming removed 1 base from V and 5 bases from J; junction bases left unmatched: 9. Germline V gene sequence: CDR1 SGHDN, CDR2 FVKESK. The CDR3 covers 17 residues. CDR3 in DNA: TGTGCCAGCAGCCAAGCTAGCGGGGGCCCTTCCATAGATACGCAGTATTTT. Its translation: CASSQASGGPSIDTQYF.

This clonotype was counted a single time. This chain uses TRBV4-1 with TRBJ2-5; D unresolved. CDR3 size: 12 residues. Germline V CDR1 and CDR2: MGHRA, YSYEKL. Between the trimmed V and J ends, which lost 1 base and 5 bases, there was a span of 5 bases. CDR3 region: CASSQAWETQYF. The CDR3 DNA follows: TGCGCCAGCAGCCAAGCGTGGGAGACCCAGTACTTC.

CDR3 DNA: TGCAGCGTTGAAGATTGGAGGGGGGAAGGTGAGCAGTTCTTC. It is translated as CSVEDWRGEGEQFF. The rearrangement links TRBV29-1 to TRBJ2-1; D may correspond to TRBD1 or TRBD2 (6 bases each). The CDR3 extends over 14 amino acids. Looked up from germline, CDR1 is SQVTM and CDR2 is ANQGSEA. Trimming shortened V by 0 bases and J by 9 bases, and 15 bases separated the two germline ends.

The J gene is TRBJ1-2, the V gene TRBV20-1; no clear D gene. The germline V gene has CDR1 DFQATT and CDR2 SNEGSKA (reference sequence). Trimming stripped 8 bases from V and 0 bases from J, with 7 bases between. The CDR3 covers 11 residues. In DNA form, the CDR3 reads TGCAGTTCCACCGCTAACTATGGCTACACCTTC. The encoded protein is CSSTANYGYTF.

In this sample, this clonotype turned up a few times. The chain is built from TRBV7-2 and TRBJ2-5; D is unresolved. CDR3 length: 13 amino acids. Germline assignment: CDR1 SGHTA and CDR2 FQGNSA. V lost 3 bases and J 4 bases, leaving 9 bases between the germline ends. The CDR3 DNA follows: TGTGCCAGCAGCTTGGGGAAAGCAGAGACCCAGTACTTC. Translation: CASSLGKAETQYF.

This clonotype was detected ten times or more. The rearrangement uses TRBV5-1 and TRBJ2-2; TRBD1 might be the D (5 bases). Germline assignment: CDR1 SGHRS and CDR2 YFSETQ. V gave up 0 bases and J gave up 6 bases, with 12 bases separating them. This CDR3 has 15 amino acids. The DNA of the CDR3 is TGCGCCAGCAGCTTGGACTCAGGGCCGGCCGGGGAGCTGTTTTTT. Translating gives CASSLDSGPAGELFF.